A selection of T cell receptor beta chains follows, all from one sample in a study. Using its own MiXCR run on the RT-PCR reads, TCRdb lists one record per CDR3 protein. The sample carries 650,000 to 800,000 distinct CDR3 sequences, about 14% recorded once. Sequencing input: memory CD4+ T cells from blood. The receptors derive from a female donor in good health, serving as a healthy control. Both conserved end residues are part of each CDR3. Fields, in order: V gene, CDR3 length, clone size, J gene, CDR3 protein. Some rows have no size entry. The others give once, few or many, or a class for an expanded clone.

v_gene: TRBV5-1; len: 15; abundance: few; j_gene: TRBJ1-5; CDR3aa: CASSFEGGRGQPQHF
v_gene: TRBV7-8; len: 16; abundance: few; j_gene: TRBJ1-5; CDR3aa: CASSLTQGHSNQPQHF
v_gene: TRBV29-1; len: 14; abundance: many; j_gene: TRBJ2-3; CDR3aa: CSVDVAGGPDTQYF
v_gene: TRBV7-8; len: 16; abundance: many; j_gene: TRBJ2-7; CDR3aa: CASSPSYWGINHEQYF
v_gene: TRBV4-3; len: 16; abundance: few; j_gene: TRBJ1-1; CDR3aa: CASSQDYGRRGTEAFF
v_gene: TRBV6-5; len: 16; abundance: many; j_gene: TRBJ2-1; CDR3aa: CASRSQGLAVHNEQFF
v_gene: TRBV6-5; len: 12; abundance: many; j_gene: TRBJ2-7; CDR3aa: CASSLPGYEQYF
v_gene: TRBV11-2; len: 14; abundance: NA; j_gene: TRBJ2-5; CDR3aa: CASSPSGLQETQYF
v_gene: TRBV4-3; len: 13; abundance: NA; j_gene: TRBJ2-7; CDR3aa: CASSQHRVGEQYF
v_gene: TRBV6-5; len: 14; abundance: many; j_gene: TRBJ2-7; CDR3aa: CASSYIAGPYEQYF
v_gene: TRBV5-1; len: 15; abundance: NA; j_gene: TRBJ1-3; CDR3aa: CASRGSPDSGNTIYF
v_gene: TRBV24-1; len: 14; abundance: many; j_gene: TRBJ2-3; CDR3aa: CATSSWLDTYTQYF
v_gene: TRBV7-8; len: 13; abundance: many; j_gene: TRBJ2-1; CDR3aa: CATSQLSASGQFF
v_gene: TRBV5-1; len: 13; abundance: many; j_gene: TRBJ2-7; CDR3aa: CASSQWGEDEQYF
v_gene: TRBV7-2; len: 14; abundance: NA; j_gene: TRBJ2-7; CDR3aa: CASSGAGRFYEQYF
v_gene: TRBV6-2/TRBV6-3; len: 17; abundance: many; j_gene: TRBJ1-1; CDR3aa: CASSYRLGEMENTEAFF
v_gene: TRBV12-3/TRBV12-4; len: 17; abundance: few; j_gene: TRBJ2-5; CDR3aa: CASTMGQGVDRVGTQYF
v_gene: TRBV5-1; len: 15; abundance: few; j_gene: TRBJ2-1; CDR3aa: CASSLGGQENNEQFF
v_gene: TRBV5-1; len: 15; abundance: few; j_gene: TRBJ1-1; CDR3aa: CASSQRPSADTEAFF
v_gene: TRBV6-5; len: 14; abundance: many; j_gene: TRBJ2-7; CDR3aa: CASRTRDRSYEQYF
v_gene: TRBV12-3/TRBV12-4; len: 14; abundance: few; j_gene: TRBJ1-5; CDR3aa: CASSPQTGGQPQHF
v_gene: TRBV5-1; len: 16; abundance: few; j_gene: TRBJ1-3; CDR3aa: CASSLWDRSTGNTIYF
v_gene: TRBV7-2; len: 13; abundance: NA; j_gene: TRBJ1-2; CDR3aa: CASSFDRGRGYTF
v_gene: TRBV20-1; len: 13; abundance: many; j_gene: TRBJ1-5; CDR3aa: CSARGQQGQPQHF
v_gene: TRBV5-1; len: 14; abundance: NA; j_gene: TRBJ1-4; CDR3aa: CASSTGQGKEKLFF
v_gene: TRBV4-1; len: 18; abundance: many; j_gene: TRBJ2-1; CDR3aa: CASSQLILPGPGGNEQFF